This T cell receptor (beta chain) is from a study of cytomegalovirus exposure and HLA in healthy donors. Overall study findings and caveats: Productive rates of about 87% or about 30% were seen for most TCR beta V segments in an earlier analysis. Cytomegalovirus association was assigned to about 150 TCR beta chains. Researchers reported that a few CMV-associated chains were confirmed in vitro as CMV antigen-specific. Accurate prediction of HLA-A and HLA-B alleles (for most subjects) was reportedly achieved from TCR beta sequences.

This clone was seen a few times. The antigen is unknown. The germline V gene has CDR1 SGHRS and CDR2 YFSETQ. The CDR3 is 17 residues long. The trim removed 0 bases at V and 3 bases at J, leaving 5 bases unmatched. The PCR contained 60 Vbeta and 13 Jbeta primers. Sequencing was performed with immunoSEQ multiplex PCR; in TCRdb, only in-frame clones are kept and a portion is missing. The table has under 200,000 clones, about 88% seen once. The sequenced sample was PBMCs. The chain carries TRBV5-1 and TRBJ2-2; 10 bases map to TRBD2. The TCR sequence derives from a woman in her 30s in good health and CMV-seronegative. The CDR3 sequence is CASSLGAGGPDTGELFF. In DNA form, the CDR3 reads TGCGCCAGCAGCTTGGGAGCGGGAGGGCCGGACACCGGGGAGCTGTTTTTT.